Listed below are T cell receptor beta chains from one sample, sequenced in a study of glioma-infiltrating T cells after dendritic cell vaccination. The data were produced by immunoSEQ multiplex PCR, yet TCRdb's version contains in-frame clones alone and is incomplete. The sample lists over 55,000 clones, about 76% occurring once. The sample consisted of blood, taken before dendritic cell vaccination. These TCRs come from a human donor with glioblastoma. CDR3s include the opening cysteine and the closing phenylalanine or tryptophan. Fields, in order: J gene, clone size, D gene, V gene, CDR3 protein, CDR3 DNA. A D gene is named only where the DNA matches it firmly. For some rows the clone size is stated as once, few or many, or as a class when expanded; others skip it.

J: TRBJ1-1
size: .
D: .
V: TRBV14
CDR3: CASSQSWLNTEAFF
DNA: TGTGCCAGCAGCCAAAGTTGGCTGAACACTGAAGCTTTCTTT

J: TRBJ1-1
size: .
D: .
V: TRBV11-2
CDR3: CASSRQPNTEAFF
DNA: TGTGCCAGCAGTCGACAGCCGAACACTGAAGCTTTCTTT

J: TRBJ1-4
size: .
D: TRBD1
V: TRBV7-9
CDR3: CASSHGQGDNEKLFF
DNA: TGTGCCAGCAGCCACGGACAGGGCGATAATGAAAAACTGTTTTTT

J: TRBJ2-2
size: .
D: .
V: TRBV11-3
CDR3: CASSRTWRQGGLTGELFF
DNA: TGTGCCAGCAGCCGTACCTGGAGACAGGGAGGATTGACCGGGGAGCTGTTTTTT

J: TRBJ1-3
size: .
D: .
V: TRBV6-5
CDR3: CASRIRQSSGNTIYF
DNA: TGTGCCAGCAGAATCCGACAGAGCTCTGGAAACACCATATATTTT

J: TRBJ2-7
size: .
D: TRBD1
V: TRBV5-1
CDR3: CASSGTGGSYEQYF
DNA: TGCGCCAGCAGCGGGACAGGGGGTTCCTACGAGCAGTACTTC

J: TRBJ1-5
size: .
D: .
V: TRBV2
CDR3: CASSAGFSNQPQHF
DNA: TGTGCCAGCAGTGCAGGGTTTAGCAATCAGCCCCAGCATTTT

J: TRBJ2-7
size: .
D: .
V: TRBV18
CDR3: CASSPDSPEQYF
DNA: TGTGCCAGCTCACCTGACAGCCCTGAGCAGTACTTC

J: TRBJ1-2
size: once
D: TRBD1
V: TRBV19
CDR3: CASSILTGTGDFYGYTF
DNA: TGTGCCAGTAGTATTCTTACCGGGACAGGGGATTTCTATGGCTACACCTTC

J: TRBJ2-1
size: .
D: TRBD1
V: TRBV4-2
CDR3: CASSRGTGGSYNEQFF
DNA: TGTGCCAGCAGCCGAGGGACAGGGGGCTCCTACAATGAGCAGTTCTTC

J: TRBJ1-5
size: .
D: TRBD1
V: TRBV6-1
CDR3: CASSEAPGPWDRLHQPQHF
DNA: TGTGCCAGCAGTGAAGCCCCCGGTCCGTGGGACAGGTTGCATCAGCCCCAGCATTTT

J: TRBJ1-2
size: .
D: TRBD1
V: TRBV7-2
CDR3: CASSPGQGNYGYTF
DNA: TGTGCCAGCAGCCCTGGACAGGGGAATTATGGCTACACCTTC

J: TRBJ2-7
size: .
D: .
V: TRBV4-2
CDR3: CASSQDIAENTYEQYF
DNA: TGTGCCAGCAGCCAAGATATAGCGGAAAATACCTACGAGCAGTACTTC

J: TRBJ1-2
size: .
D: .
V: TRBV6-5
CDR3: CASSYSGGGGYTF
DNA: TGTGCCAGCAGTTACTCGGGTGGGGGGGGCTACACCTTC

J: TRBJ2-3
size: .
D: TRBD2
V: TRBV7-2
CDR3: CASSLDLIGGAGDTQYF
DNA: TGTGCCAGCAGCTTAGATCTCATCGGGGGGGCCGGAGATACGCAGTATTTT

J: TRBJ2-1
size: .
D: TRBD1
V: TRBV7-9
CDR3: CASSRGTGLGSRNEQFF
DNA: TGTGCCAGCAGCAGAGGGACAGGGCTGGGGAGTAGAAATGAGCAGTTCTTC

J: TRBJ1-4
size: .
D: .
V: TRBV4-1
CDR3: CASSLWTAGREKLFF
DNA: TGCGCCAGCAGCCTATGGACGGCAGGGAGGGAAAAACTGTTTTTT

J: TRBJ1-6
size: .
D: .
V: TRBV5-1
CDR3: CASSLDTSSSYNSPLHF
DNA: TGCGCCAGCAGCCTCGACACCTCGAGCTCCTATAATTCACCCCTCCACTTT

J: TRBJ2-7
size: .
D: .
V: TRBV4-2
CDR3: CASSQDAQGIVYEQYF
DNA: TGTGCCAGCAGCCAAGATGCCCAGGGTATCGTCTACGAGCAGTACTTC

J: TRBJ2-7
size: .
D: TRBD2
V: TRBV5-8
CDR3: CASSPGLAGVYEQYF
DNA: TGTGCCAGCAGCCCGGGACTAGCGGGCGTCTACGAGCAGTACTTC

J: TRBJ1-1
size: .
D: TRBD1
V: TRBV4-2
CDR3: CASSQGAGQGPTEAFF
DNA: TGTGCCAGCAGCCAAGGTGCGGGACAGGGCCCGACTGAAGCTTTCTTT

J: TRBJ2-1
size: once
D: TRBD2
V: TRBV7-2
CDR3: CASSLSSGGGEQFF
DNA: TGTGCCAGCAGCTTATCCAGCGGGGGAGGCGAGCAGTTCTTC

J: TRBJ1-1
size: .
D: TRBD1
V: TRBV13
CDR3: CAGGGRDRDTEAFF
DNA: TGTGCCGGCGGGGGTAGGGACAGGGACACTGAAGCTTTCTTT

J: TRBJ1-2
size: .
D: .
V: TRBV7-8
CDR3: CASSPGQGYTF
DNA: TGTGCCAGCAGCCCAGGTCAGGGCTACACCTTC

J: TRBJ1-1
size: .
D: TRBD1
V: TRBV11-1
CDR3: CASSSGQGNMNTEAFF
DNA: TGTGCCAGCAGCTCCGGACAGGGGAACATGAACACTGAAGCTTTCTTT

J: TRBJ1-2
size: .
D: TRBD1
V: TRBV5-1
CDR3: CASSSTTTGHGYTF
DNA: TGCGCCAGCAGCTCAACTACGACAGGGCATGGCTACACCTTC

J: TRBJ2-1
size: .
D: TRBD2
V: TRBV29-1
CDR3: CSVAGLAWDNEQFF
DNA: TGCAGCGTCGCCGGACTAGCGTGGGACAATGAGCAGTTCTTC

J: TRBJ2-7
size: .
D: .
V: TRBV7-9
CDR3: CASRVSRSEQYF
DNA: TGTGCCAGCAGGGTTAGCCGCTCTGAGCAGTACTTC

J: TRBJ1-2
size: once
D: .
V: TRBV18
CDR3: CASSPGPMNYGYTF
DNA: TGTGCCAGCTCACCAGGGCCTATGAACTATGGCTACACCTTC

J: TRBJ1-4
size: .
D: .
V: TRBV10-3
CDR3: CAISESPFSGSGIEKLFF
DNA: TGTGCCATCAGTGAGTCGCCGTTTTCGGGGTCAGGAATTGAAAAACTGTTTTTT

J: TRBJ1-5
size: .
D: .
V: TRBV6-4
CDR3: CASSVVFVWGGNQPQHF
DNA: TGTGCCAGCAGTGTGGTCTTCGTCTGGGGCGGTAATCAGCCCCAGCATTTT

J: TRBJ1-2
size: .
D: TRBD1
V: TRBV5-6
CDR3: CASSPGGTGVDYGYTF
DNA: TGTGCCAGCAGCCCTGGAGGTACAGGGGTGGACTATGGCTACACCTTC

J: TRBJ2-7
size: .
D: TRBD1
V: TRBV27
CDR3: CASSFLADREDEQYF
DNA: TGTGCCAGCAGTTTTTTGGCGGACAGGGAGGACGAGCAGTACTTC

J: TRBJ2-1
size: .
D: TRBD2
V: TRBV11-2
CDR3: CASSFPGTSGYNEQFF
DNA: TGTGCCAGCAGCTTCCCCGGGACTAGCGGATACAATGAGCAGTTCTTC

J: TRBJ1-6
size: .
D: TRBD1
V: TRBV11-2
CDR3: CASSSKDRVPLHF
DNA: TGTGCCAGCAGCTCCAAGGACAGGGTCCCCCTCCACTTT

J: TRBJ2-1
size: .
D: .
V: TRBV7-2
CDR3: CASSQRQNNEQFF
DNA: TGTGCCAGCAGCCAGAGACAAAACAATGAGCAGTTCTTC

J: TRBJ1-1
size: .
D: TRBD1
V: TRBV27
CDR3: CASSQGQKNEAFF
DNA: TGTGCCAGCAGCCAGGGACAGAAGAATGAAGCTTTCTTT

J: TRBJ2-3
size: .
D: TRBD2
V: TRBV9
CDR3: CASSGLAGSTDTQYF
DNA: TGTGCCAGCAGCGGGCTAGCGGGGAGCACAGATACGCAGTATTTT

J: TRBJ1-1
size: .
D: .
V: TRBV4-2
CDR3: CASSQDFGEGAFF
DNA: TGTGCCAGCAGCCAAGATTTTGGGGAGGGGGCTTTCTTT

J: TRBJ2-5
size: .
D: .
V: TRBV4-1
CDR3: CASSQDLAAQETQYF
DNA: TGCGCCAGCAGCCAAGATTTAGCAGCCCAAGAGACCCAGTACTTC

J: TRBJ2-5
size: .
D: TRBD2
V: TRBV10-3
CDR3: CAISESGGLAGGQETQYF
DNA: TGTGCCATCAGTGAGTCGGGGGGACTAGCGGGGGGACAAGAGACCCAGTACTTC

J: TRBJ2-5
size: .
D: TRBD2
V: TRBV7-2
CDR3: CASGRRAGAEGETQYF
DNA: TGTGCCAGCGGCCGCCGAGCGGGGGCCGAGGGAGAGACCCAGTACTTC

J: TRBJ1-1
size: once
D: TRBD1
V: TRBV27
CDR3: CASSSPLGAGGEAFF
DNA: TGTGCCAGCAGTTCTCCGTTAGGGGCAGGGGGTGAAGCTTTCTTT

J: TRBJ1-3
size: .
D: .
V: TRBV6-6
CDR3: CASSFAQVSSGNTIYF
DNA: TGTGCCAGCAGTTTCGCACAGGTCAGCTCTGGAAACACCATATATTTT

J: TRBJ1-2
size: once
D: TRBD1
V: TRBV5-4
CDR3: CASSGDRSTIANYGYTF
DNA: TGTGCCAGCAGCGGGGACAGGTCCACTATAGCTAACTATGGCTACACCTTC

J: TRBJ2-1
size: .
D: TRBD1
V: TRBV15
CDR3: CATSRERGPQFF
DNA: TGTGCCACCAGCAGAGAAAGGGGGCCGCAGTTCTTC

J: TRBJ2-7
size: .
D: TRBD2
V: TRBV19
CDR3: CASSIIAGESYEQYF
DNA: TGTGCCAGTAGTATAATAGCGGGGGAGTCCTACGAGCAGTACTTC

J: TRBJ2-7
size: .
D: TRBD2
V: TRBV6-5
CDR3: CASSLIGRGSEQYF
DNA: TGTGCCAGCAGTTTGATTGGGCGGGGGAGCGAGCAGTACTTC

J: TRBJ1-1
size: .
D: .
V: TRBV5-8
CDR3: CASSLDVGLNTEAFF
DNA: TGTGCCAGCAGCTTGGATGTGGGCTTGAACACTGAAGCTTTCTTT

J: TRBJ2-1
size: .
D: TRBD1
V: TRBV19
CDR3: CASSFGFGTEMQNEQFF
DNA: TGTGCCAGTAGTTTCGGTTTTGGGACAGAGATGCAGAATGAGCAGTTCTTC

J: TRBJ1-6
size: few
D: TRBD1
V: TRBV4-2
CDR3: CASSQERTGETLVDSPLHF
DNA: TGTGCCAGCAGCCAAGAAAGGACAGGGGAGACCCTGGTGGATTCACCCCTCCACTTT

J: TRBJ2-5
size: .
D: .
V: TRBV11-3
CDR3: CASSLGVEETQYF
DNA: TGTGCCAGCAGCTTAGGGGTGGAGGAGACCCAGTACTTC

J: TRBJ2-1
size: .
D: TRBD2
V: TRBV19
CDR3: CASSIVLAGGHLFF
DNA: TGTGCCAGTAGTATCGTACTAGCGGGGGGGCACCTGTTCTTC

J: TRBJ2-7
size: few
D: .
V: TRBV6-1
CDR3: CASSSRGGSSYEQYF
DNA: TGTGCCAGCAGTTCTCGAGGAGGGAGCTCCTACGAGCAGTACTTC

J: TRBJ2-7
size: .
D: .
V: TRBV5-1
CDR3: CASSLEAGDSYEQYF
DNA: TGCGCCAGCAGCTTGGAGGCAGGGGACTCCTACGAGCAGTACTTC